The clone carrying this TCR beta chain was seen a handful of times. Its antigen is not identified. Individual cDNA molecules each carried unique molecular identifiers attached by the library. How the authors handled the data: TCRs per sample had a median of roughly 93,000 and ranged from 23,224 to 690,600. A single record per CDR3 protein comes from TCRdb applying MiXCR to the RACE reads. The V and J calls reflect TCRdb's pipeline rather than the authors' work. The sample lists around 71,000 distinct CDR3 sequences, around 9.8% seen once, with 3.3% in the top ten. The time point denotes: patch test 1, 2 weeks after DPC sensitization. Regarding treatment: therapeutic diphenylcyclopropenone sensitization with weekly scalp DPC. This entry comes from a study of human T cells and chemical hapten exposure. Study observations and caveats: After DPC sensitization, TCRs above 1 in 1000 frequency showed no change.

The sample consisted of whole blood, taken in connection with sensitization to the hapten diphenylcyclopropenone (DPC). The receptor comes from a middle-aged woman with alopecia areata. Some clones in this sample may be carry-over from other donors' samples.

This CDR3 is CASSFTGTANTGELFF. As DNA, the CDR3 is TGTGCCAGCAGCTTCACCGGGACGGCAAACACCGGGGAGCTGTTTTTT. V usage is TRBV7-9 and J usage is TRBJ2-2, with D perhaps being TRBD1 or TRBD2 (5 bases each). The ends were cut back, 3 bases at V and 2 bases at J, with 13 bases in the middle. Germline CDR1 SEHNR, CDR2 FQNEAQ (reference sequence). The CDR3 totals 16 residues.